Reported below is one T cell receptor (beta chain). The V gene end was trimmed by 2 bases and the J gene end by 9 bases; junction bases not matched to a gene: 9. The CDR3 length is 15 residues. Germline V CDR1 and CDR2: MNHEY, SVGAGI. The sample belongs to a study of T cell changes during pregnancy in multiple sclerosis. Repertoires were generated with immunoSEQ multiplex PCR, while TCRdb's copy carries only in-frame clones and drops some. Of 67,000 or so clones listed, approximately 92% were seen once; the top ten hold approximately 3%. This chain connects TRBV6-5 to TRBJ2-1; 8 nucleotides match TRBD2. The receptor's source is a female donor in good health, enrolled as a control in a pregnancy study. The specimen was CD8+ T cells from peripheral blood mononuclear cells, collected in the third trimester of pregnancy. CDR3 in amino acids: CASSYSTGGLSEQFF. As DNA, the CDR3 is TGTGCCAGCAGTTACAGTACGGGGGGGCTCAGTGAGCAGTTCTTC.